A selection of T cell receptor beta chains follows, all from one sample in a study of cytomegalovirus exposure and HLA in healthy donors. Assay: immunoSEQ multiplex PCR; the TCRdb copy retains only in-frame clones and omits some. The sample consists of about 130,000 clones, about 80% of them appearing once. The specimen sequenced was PBMCs. The receptors stem from a man aged 25-40 years in good health. Each CDR3 is given without its conserved first and last residue. The order of the fields is V gene, J gene, CDR3 protein.

v_gene: TRBV7-6; j_gene: -; CDR3aa: ASSPAGLNTGELF
v_gene: TRBV7-9; j_gene: TRBJ2-7; CDR3aa: ASSLGGPAYEQY
v_gene: TRBV10-3; j_gene: TRBJ2-3; CDR3aa: AISEFGGDTQY
v_gene: TRBV7-3; j_gene: TRBJ2-7; CDR3aa: ASSLVPTAYYEQY
v_gene: TRBV6-4; j_gene: TRBJ2-1; CDR3aa: ASSQAQGGDEQF
v_gene: TRBV11-3; j_gene: TRBJ2-7; CDR3aa: ASSWQGQGDYEQY
v_gene: TRBV5-8; j_gene: TRBJ2-7; CDR3aa: ASSLVSGSSYEQY
v_gene: TRBV7-8; j_gene: TRBJ1-3; CDR3aa: ASSPDRASGNTIY
v_gene: TRBV18; j_gene: TRBJ1-1; CDR3aa: ASPRGVGTEAF
v_gene: TRBV30; j_gene: TRBJ1-4; CDR3aa: AWSEGAGNEKLF
v_gene: TRBV30; j_gene: TRBJ1-5; CDR3aa: AWSPGLSNQPQH
v_gene: TRBV7-8; j_gene: TRBJ2-2; CDR3aa: ASSLGGLTTGELF
v_gene: TRBV2; j_gene: TRBJ2-5; CDR3aa: ASSGGYQETQY
v_gene: TRBV4-3; j_gene: TRBJ1-1; CDR3aa: ASSLLIQGGEAF
v_gene: TRBV5-1; j_gene: TRBJ2-7; CDR3aa: ASSSSFSYEQY
v_gene: TRBV6-4; j_gene: TRBJ2-1; CDR3aa: ASSSGDTNPKL
v_gene: TRBV2; j_gene: TRBJ1-5; CDR3aa: ASSVRTVYSNQPQH
v_gene: TRBV6-1; j_gene: TRBJ2-7; CDR3aa: ASRGRDRSTFEQY
v_gene: TRBV7-2; j_gene: TRBJ1-2; CDR3aa: ASSLGGDYGYT
v_gene: TRBV30; j_gene: TRBJ2-7; CDR3aa: AWRTSSYEQY
v_gene: TRBV14; j_gene: TRBJ2-1; CDR3aa: ASSLAPGEQF
v_gene: TRBV7-3; j_gene: TRBJ2-1; CDR3aa: ASSLWGLADNEQF
v_gene: TRBV29-1; j_gene: TRBJ2-1; CDR3aa: SVTLPPGVGEQF
v_gene: TRBV5-1; j_gene: TRBJ1-1; CDR3aa: ASSLTGVTEAF
v_gene: TRBV10-3; j_gene: TRBJ1-1; CDR3aa: AIRGFYRGEEAF
v_gene: TRBV30; j_gene: TRBJ2-3; CDR3aa: AWSREEGTQY
v_gene: TRBV4-1; j_gene: TRBJ2-2; CDR3aa: ASSQGGRGSGTGELF
v_gene: TRBV5-1; j_gene: TRBJ2-1; CDR3aa: ASSIRVAGNNEQF
v_gene: TRBV13; j_gene: TRBJ2-7; CDR3aa: ASSSTSGRNYEQY
v_gene: TRBV25-1; j_gene: TRBJ1-2; CDR3aa: ASSGGDRVY
v_gene: TRBV27; j_gene: TRBJ2-1; CDR3aa: ASSLSNWRDLGSEQF
v_gene: TRBV4-3; j_gene: TRBJ1-3; CDR3aa: ASSQNLGAGNTIY
v_gene: TRBV7-9; j_gene: TRBJ2-7; CDR3aa: ASTTRGPDEQY
v_gene: TRBV7-3; j_gene: TRBJ2-3; CDR3aa: ASSSRVGTQY
v_gene: TRBV6-6; j_gene: TRBJ2-7; CDR3aa: ASSLGGVLGEQY
v_gene: TRBV5-1; j_gene: TRBJ2-3; CDR3aa: ASSFGTSGSTDTQY
v_gene: TRBV6-5; j_gene: TRBJ2-7; CDR3aa: ASSNPGQGAYEQY
v_gene: TRBV10-3; j_gene: TRBJ2-7; CDR3aa: AISEPQREQY
v_gene: TRBV9; j_gene: TRBJ2-1; CDR3aa: ASSAALAGGLGEQF
v_gene: TRBV4-3; j_gene: TRBJ1-4; CDR3aa: ASSQGWTVEKLF
v_gene: TRBV18; j_gene: TRBJ2-7; CDR3aa: ASSPPPPVYEQY
v_gene: TRBV7-4; j_gene: TRBJ1-5; CDR3aa: ASSPQGGSNQPQH
v_gene: TRBV9; j_gene: TRBJ2-1; CDR3aa: ASSVHWRDNEQF
v_gene: TRBV4-3; j_gene: TRBJ1-2; CDR3aa: ASSLGQGPYGYT
v_gene: TRBV4-1; j_gene: TRBJ2-1; CDR3aa: ASSRVTSGGRNEQF
v_gene: TRBV5-4; j_gene: TRBJ2-3; CDR3aa: ASSPGNAEDTQY
v_gene: TRBV19; j_gene: TRBJ2-3; CDR3aa: ASSRTGGGRDTQY
v_gene: TRBV30; j_gene: TRBJ2-1; CDR3aa: ALGGEGLHEQF
v_gene: TRBV25-1; j_gene: TRBJ2-1; CDR3aa: ASTTTLAGIYNEQF
v_gene: TRBV7-9; j_gene: TRBJ2-7; CDR3aa: ASSFDRTAY
v_gene: TRBV9; j_gene: TRBJ1-3; CDR3aa: ASSQGFAGNTIY
v_gene: TRBV6-5; j_gene: TRBJ2-7; CDR3aa: ASSYFRGPYEQY
v_gene: TRBV10-3; j_gene: TRBJ1-5; CDR3aa: AISDPRQGPRPQH
v_gene: TRBV2; j_gene: TRBJ2-5; CDR3aa: ASRKRERETQY
v_gene: TRBV20-1; j_gene: TRBJ1-1; CDR3aa: SAIPYTEAF